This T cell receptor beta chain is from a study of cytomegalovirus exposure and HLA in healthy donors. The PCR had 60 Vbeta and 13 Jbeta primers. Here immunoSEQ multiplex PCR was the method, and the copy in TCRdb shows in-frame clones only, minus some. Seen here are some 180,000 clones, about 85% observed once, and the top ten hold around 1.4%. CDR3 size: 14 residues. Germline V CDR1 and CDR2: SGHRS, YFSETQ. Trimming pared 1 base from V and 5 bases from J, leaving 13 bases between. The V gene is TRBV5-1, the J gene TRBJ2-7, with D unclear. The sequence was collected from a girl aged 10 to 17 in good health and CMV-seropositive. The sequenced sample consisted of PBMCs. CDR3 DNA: TGCGCCAGCAGCTTGTATCTCAGCGCCCACGAGCAGTACTTC. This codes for CASSLYLSAHEQYF.